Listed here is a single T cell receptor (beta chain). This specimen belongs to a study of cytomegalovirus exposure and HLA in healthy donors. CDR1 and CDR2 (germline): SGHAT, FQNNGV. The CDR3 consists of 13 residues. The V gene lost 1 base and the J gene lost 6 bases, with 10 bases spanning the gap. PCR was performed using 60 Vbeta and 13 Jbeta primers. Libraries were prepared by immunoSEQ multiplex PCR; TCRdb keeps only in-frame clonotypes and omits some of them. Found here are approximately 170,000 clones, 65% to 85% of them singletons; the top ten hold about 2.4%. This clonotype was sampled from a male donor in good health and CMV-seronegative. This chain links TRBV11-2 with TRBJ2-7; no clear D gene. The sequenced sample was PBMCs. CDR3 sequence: CASSLAPLSEQYF. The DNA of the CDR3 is TGTGCCAGCAGCTTAGCCCCCCTGTCCGAGCAGTACTTC.